Described below is a single TCR beta chain sequence and its context. In the original analysis: Amplification of reference gene primers provided the estimated nucleated cell counts. The table came from immunoSEQ multiplex PCR; TCRdb's copy has only in-frame clones and leaves some out. That table supplies the V and J calls and clone size; D and trimming were determined from the DNA. The sample carries around 220,000 clones, 70% to 85% recorded once. The CDR3 runs to 13 residues. Trimming cost V 5 bases and J 4 bases, with 11 bases left between them. The data belong to a study of blood T cell repertoires in COVID-19. Study at large: Sites in the United States, Italy and Spain provided acute and convalescent COVID-19 samples. Nucleic acid was either cDNA or gDNA, and it came from T cells, B-cell-depleted T cells, or PBMCs.

Sequenced sample: peripheral blood. This TCR was sampled from an elderly woman with active or convalescent COVID-19. This sequence joins TRBV12-3 or TRBV12-4 and TRBJ1-2, with D possibly TRBD1 on 6 matching bases. The CDR3 here is CASSVQGVYGYTF. DNA for the CDR3: TGTGCCAGCAGTGTACAGGGAGTCTATGGCTACACCTTC.